This T cell receptor (beta chain) was sequenced during a study of a mutant IDH1 vaccine in newly diagnosed glioma (dated by TCRdb to 2020 to 2023). Background for the entire study: In the chemotherapy-containing groups, vaccination started alongside temozolomide cycles, whereas in patients who had radiotherapy alone it started 4-6 weeks after radiotherapy. The approximately 33 treated patients were roughly 60% male and around 40% female, with a mean age of approximately 40 years. Before enrollment, patients had received standard therapy of radiotherapy alone, temozolomide alone, or radiochemotherapy with temozolomide; most received the combination. Visit V12 was the week-35 safety follow-up and visit V13 was the week-47 end of study. Peripheral blood was collected at six visits: V03 (baseline), V05, V07, V10, V12 and V13. Longitudinal TCRB deep sequencing was done for 25 to 30 treated patients, wherever samples were available for exploratory analyses.

A remark on this clone: This clone's antigen is unknown. No base-level quality is on record; no much larger clone is a single base apart.

Libraries were prepared through the immunoSEQ multiplex PCR assay. Following the manufacturer's protocol, the hsTCRB Kit was used to amplify rearranged TCR beta chain sequences. An Illumina MiSeq was used to sequence the TCRB libraries. The authors' analysis ran thus. Demultiplexing, trimming and gene mapping were performed with the kit vendor's proprietary platform. The clones in this table, taken by TCRdb from immuneACCESS, are in-frame only. Not every clone is retained; where verified, under half of the shortfall comes from an unresolved V gene, and the cause of the rest is unknown. V and J calls plus clone size are reproduced from that table; the DNA served to infer D and trimming. In all, the sample holds about 56,000 clones, and 60% to 80% of those were seen once. The ten largest clones add up to 5.3% of the sample. Broad study findings and their caveats: The authors stated that sample limitations prevented analyses of patient blood samples from being reproduced. Across multiple MHC alleles, vaccine-induced immune responses were seen in more than 90% of patients. Pseudoprogression appeared unrelated to alterations in the top peripheral T cell clonotypes detected by TCRB sequencing. Availability determined which PBMC samples were chosen for TCRB deep sequencing.

From a lookup of the germline V gene (reference sequence), CDR1 and CDR2 are LNHNV and YYDKDF. The cysteine opens and the phenylalanine closes a CDR3 of 15 amino acids. Only the CDR3 DNA stays, 45 bases, in frame from base 1. The junction shows trimming of 0 bases on V and 1 base on J, plus 7 bases between the germline ends. Interpreted using the paper, the time point label stands for: week 47, end of study. Each vaccine dose, consisting of 300 ug of a 20-mer mutant IDH1 peptide in Montanide, was administered subcutaneously with topical imiquimod. Eight vaccinations were administered to patients in weeks 1, 3, 5, 7, 11, 15, 19 and 23, corresponding to visits V03 through V10. All donors had newly diagnosed IDH1-mutant astrocytomas of WHO grade 3 or 4 that showed loss of nuclear ATRX. The samples were drawn from NOA16, a multicentre, single-arm, open-label phase I trial in Germany that tested a mutant IDH1 peptide vaccine in humans for the first time. Genomic DNA for TCRB sequencing was extracted from EDTA blood using the DNeasy Blood and Tissue Kit.

The input for sequencing was PBMCs, taken from a glioma patient whose treatment included an IDH1 peptide vaccine. This receptor was identified in a man aged 45 to 65 with glioma. The chain employs TRBV15 and TRBJ1-5; no D gene can be assigned with confidence. CDR3 reads: CATSRDKMSNQPQHF. The bases are TGTGCCACCAGCAGAGATAAAATGAGCAATCAGCCCCAGCATTTT.